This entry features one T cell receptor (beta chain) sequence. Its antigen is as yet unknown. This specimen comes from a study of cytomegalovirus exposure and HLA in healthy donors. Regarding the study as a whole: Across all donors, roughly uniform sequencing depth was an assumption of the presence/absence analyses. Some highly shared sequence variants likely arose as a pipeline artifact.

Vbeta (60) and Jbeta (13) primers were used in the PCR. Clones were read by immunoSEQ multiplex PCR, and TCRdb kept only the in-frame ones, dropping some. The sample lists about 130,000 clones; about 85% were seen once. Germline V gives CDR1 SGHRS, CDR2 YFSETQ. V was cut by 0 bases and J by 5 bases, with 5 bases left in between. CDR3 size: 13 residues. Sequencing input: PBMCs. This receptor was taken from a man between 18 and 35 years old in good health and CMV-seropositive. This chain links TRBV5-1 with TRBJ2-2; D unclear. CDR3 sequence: CASSLGHTGELFF. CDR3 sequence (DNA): TGCGCCAGCAGCTTGGGACATACCGGGGAGCTGTTTTTT.